This T cell receptor (beta chain) was profiled in a study of blood T cell repertoires in COVID-19. Study summary: Both acute and convalescent COVID-19 samples were obtained from the United States, Italy and Spain. The cDNA or gDNA used as material had been derived from T cells, B-cell-depleted T cells, or PBMCs.

V shed 0 bases and J shed 8 bases, with 13 bases lying between them. CDR1 is MNHNY, CDR2 SVGAGI, per germline (reference sequence). CDR3 length: 14 amino acids. Original analysis: Reference gene primer amplification gave estimated nucleated cell counts. Assay used: immunoSEQ multiplex PCR; TCRdb lists only in-frame clones, some missing. V and J calls and clone size are copied from that table; D and trimming were computed from the DNA. This table has some 200,000 clones, about 85% appearing once. This sequence originates from an elderly woman with acute or convalescent COVID-19. The chain combines TRBV6-6 with TRBJ1-2; D ambiguous. Source material: peripheral blood. DNA for the CDR3: TGTGCCAGCAGTTACTCGCGCCGCGAGGGAGGCTACACCTTC. It encodes CASSYSRREGGYTF.